The sample holds a few counts of the clone carrying this T cell receptor (beta chain). The antigen remains undetermined. Using its own MiXCR run on the 5' RACE reads, TCRdb lists one record per CDR3 protein. The sample carries approximately 300,000 distinct CDR3 sequences, around 11% recorded once. The data belong to a study of T cells after yellow fever vaccination. Whole-study findings and limits: Booster sampling recovered most clones from primary vaccination (nearly 98% CD4, 80% to 90% CD8). It was a weaker secondary response, yet one that peaked faster, at day 5 versus 15. Overall, a small share of clonotypes was seen in both CD4 and CD8 compartments.

This TCR was sampled from a man aged 18 to 30 who received the YFV17D yellow fever vaccine. The specimen was CD4+ T cells sorted from PBMCs, collected 45 days after the yellow fever booster vaccination.

Here the CDR3 DNA reads TGTGCCAGCAGCTTTTTCCCCCGGACCCAGTACTTC. It codes for CASSFFPRTQYF. The chain uses TRBV7-9 and TRBJ2-5; D call uncertain. The CDR3 totals 12 residues. Per the germline V gene, CDR1 is SEHNR and CDR2 is FQNEAQ (reference sequence). The V end lost 3 bases, the J end lost 7 bases, and 9 bases lay between the germline ends.